One and the same sample provided the 27 T cell receptor beta chains below, sequenced in a study of cytomegalovirus exposure and HLA in healthy donors. Produced via immunoSEQ multiplex PCR; TCRdb's table is partial and in-frame only. The sample yields more than 85,000 clones, around 96% seen once. Sequenced: PBMCs. Receptors originate from a woman between 18 and 29 years old in good health and CMV-seronegative.

V is TRBV27 and J is TRBJ2-5, with a tentative D call TRBD2 (6 bases). V shed 6 bases and J shed 4 bases, with 9 bases lying between them. The CDR3 is made up of 12 amino acids. Germline V gene lookup returns CDR1 MNHEY and CDR2 SMNVEV (reference sequence). The CDR3 spells CASRGLGETQYF. CDR3 DNA: TGTGCCAGCAGGGGACTGGGAGAGACCCAGTACTTC.

This chain connects TRBV5-4 to TRBJ1-2; D is possibly TRBD1 (5 bases). Trimming stripped 1 base from V and 2 bases from J, with 9 bases between. The length of the CDR3 is 14 residues. Per the germline V gene, CDR1 is SGHNT and CDR2 is YYREEE (reference sequence). The CDR3 bases are TGTGCCAGCAGCTTGACAGGACTAAACTATGGCTACACCTTC. This codes for CASSLTGLNYGYTF. The full variable domain, in which reference TRBV5-4 and TRBJ1-2 provide the parts outside the CDR3, is ETGVTQSPTHLIKTRGQQVTLRCSSQSGHNTVSWYQQALGQGPQFIFQYYREEENGRGNFPPRFSGLQFPNYSSELNVNALELDDSALYLCASSLTGLNYGYTFGSGTRLTVV.

The count of this clone is one. One end of the junction varies from germline; a read error may be responsible. This chain links TRBV7-7 with TRBJ2-5, with D perhaps matching TRBD1 (5 bases). CDR1 and CDR2 from the germline V gene are SSHAT and FNYEAQ (reference sequence). CDR3 length: 14 amino acids. The CDR3, as DNA: TGTGCTAGCAGCTTAGGGCTAGGGGTGGAGACCCAGTACTTC. This translates into CASSLGLGVETQYF.

J is TRBJ1-1 and V is TRBV6-6, with 12 bases matching TRBD1. The V gene's germline CDR1 is MNHNY and CDR2 SVGAGI (reference sequence). Germline trimming cut 6 bases from V and 14 bases from J; bases unmatched to any gene: 7. The CDR3 is made up of 12 amino acids. As DNA, the CDR3 is TGTGCCAGCAGAGGGACAGGGGGCCCGGGGTTCTTT. Amino acid sequence: CASRGTGGPGFF.

The chain couples TRBV7-2 to TRBJ2-3, with 10 positions matching TRBD2. Germline V gene data show CDR1 as SGHTA and CDR2 as FQGNSA. With V trimmed by 2 bases and J by 6 bases, 5 bases remained unmatched. CDR3 length: 15 amino acids. The CDR3: CASSLPGLARDTQYF. The CDR3 DNA sequence: TGTGCCAGCAGCTTACCGGGACTAGCGCGTGATACGCAGTATTTT.

As regards this clone: A read error may produce the germline difference seen at one junction end. J is TRBJ1-1 and V is TRBV7-7; no reliable D call. The CDR3 covers 13 residues. CDR1 and CDR2 from the germline V gene are SSHAT and FNYEAQ (reference sequence). CDR3 sequence (DNA): TGTGCTAGCAGCTTAGTAGAGAACACTGAAGCTTTCTTT. It codes for CASSLVENTEAFF.

The V call is TRBV7-6, the J call TRBJ2-7; TRBD1 matches 9 bases. CDR1 is SGHVS and CDR2 is FNYEAQ in the germline V gene. CDR3 length: 14 amino acids. Losses at the gene ends were 3 bases for V and 2 bases for J; bases not matched to a gene: 2. The CDR3 DNA is TGTGCCAGCAGCTTCGGGACAGGGACCTACGAGCAGTACTTC. It yields the protein CASSFGTGTYEQYF.

The V and J genes are TRBV2 and TRBJ2-3; 9 bases agree with TRBD2. The J segment lost 4 bases and the V segment lost 6 bases, leaving 8 bases of the junction unmatched. This CDR3 is 15 amino acids long. The V gene's germline CDR1 is SNHLY and CDR2 FYNNEI. The CDR3 DNA reads as TGTGCCAGCAGCGTTCTAGCGGGAACCCCAGATACGCAGTATTTT. Its translation: CASSVLAGTPDTQYF.

The chain recombines TRBV4-1 with TRBJ2-7, with 8 bases identical to TRBD1. The CDR3 has 15 residues. Unmatched junction bases numbered 3, after V lost 2 bases and J lost 0 bases. Germline V lookup: CDR1 MGHRA, CDR2 YSYEKL. CDR3 bases: TGCGCCAGCAGCCAACCCGGACAGGGCTCCTACGAGCAGTACTTC. It yields the protein CASSQPGQGSYEQYF.

The chain employs TRBV7-2 and TRBJ2-5; perhaps TRBD1 as D (5 bases). CDR1 is SGHTA and CDR2 is FQGNSA in the germline V gene. The CDR3 consists of 13 residues. V dropped 5 bases and J dropped 7 bases, with 14 bases sitting between them. The CDR3 nucleotides are TGTGCCAGCAGCGTAGAAAAAACAGGGACCCAGTACTTC. Its translation: CASSVEKTGTQYF.

The chain has TRBV5-1 and TRBJ2-1; possibly TRBD2 for D (6 bases). V lost 4 bases and J 1 base, leaving 12 bases between the germline ends. CDR1 and CDR2 from the germline V gene are SGHRS and YFSETQ. This CDR3 has 15 amino acids. The CDR3 sequence is CASSPTSGSYNEQFF. DNA for the CDR3: TGCGCCAGCAGCCCGACTAGTGGGTCCTACAATGAGCAGTTCTTC. Filled out from reference TRBV5-1 and TRBJ2-1, the complete variable domain reads KAGVTQTPRYLIKTRGQQVTLSCSPISGHRSVSWYQQTPGQGLQFLFEYFSETQRNKGNFPGRFSGRQFSNSRSEMNVSTLELGDSALYLCASSPTSGSYNEQFFGPGTRLTVL.

The gene calls are TRBV7-2 and TRBJ1-1; D remains ambiguous. The CDR3 length is 14 residues. V dropped 1 base and J dropped 1 base, with 7 bases sitting between them. The germline gives CDR1 SGHTA, CDR2 FQGNSA. The CDR3 protein is CASSLGFQNTEAFF. The CDR3, as DNA: TGTGCCAGCAGCTTAGGTTTCCAGAACACTGAAGCTTTCTTT.

The chain employs TRBV10-2 and TRBJ2-7; no firm D call. The germline V and J ends were trimmed by 6 bases and 0 bases, with 15 bases remaining between them. Per germline, CDR1 WSHSY and CDR2 SAAADI. CDR3 length equals 15 residues. Here the CDR3 DNA reads TGCGCCAGCAGAGAGACATCGGGTACCTCCTACGAGCAGTACTTC. Protein sequence: CASRETSGTSYEQYF.

This clone was counted only a few times. The chain combines TRBV29-1 with TRBJ1-1; 8 bases are shared with TRBD1. V was pared by 7 bases and J by 4 bases, with 11 bases of the junction left unmatched. The CDR3 is 14 residues long. From germline, CDR1 is SQVTM and CDR2 ANQGSEA. The CDR3 coding sequence is TGCAGCGGCGATGACACAGGGGGGTCCACTGAAGCTTTCTTT. Translated, it gives CSGDDTGGSTEAFF.

This CDR3 reads CASSALGTDTQYF. CDR3 DNA sequence: TGTGCCAGCAGTGCTTTAGGCACAGATACGCAGTATTTT. This sequence joins TRBV6-1 and TRBJ2-3; D not certain. This CDR3 has 13 amino acids. Per the germline V gene, CDR1 is MNHNS and CDR2 is SASEGT. The V end was cut by 4 bases, the J end by 1 base, with 6 bases between.

The V call is TRBV9, the J call TRBJ1-1; tentatively, D is TRBD1 (6 bases). V lost 3 bases and J lost 0, with 15 bases in between. The CDR3 is 16 amino acids. Germline V CDR1 and CDR2: SGDLS, YYNGEE. CDR3 residues: CASSERMTGMNTEAFF. CDR3 DNA: TGTGCCAGCAGCGAACGAATGACAGGAATGAACACTGAAGCTTTCTTT.

The V call is TRBV19, the J call TRBJ2-2; D gene unclear. Per germline, CDR1 LNHDA and CDR2 SQIVND (reference sequence). The CDR3 runs to 15 residues. The germline V and J ends were trimmed by 1 base and 1 base, with 7 bases remaining between them. The CDR3 DNA reads TGTGCCAGTAGTATAGCCCAGGTGAACACCGGGGAGCTGTTTTTT. It is translated as CASSIAQVNTGELFF. The full variable domain, its missing parts supplied by reference TRBV19 and TRBJ2-2, is DGGITQSPKYLFRKEGQNVTLSCEQNLNHDAMYWYRQDPGQGLRLIYYSQIVNDFQKGDIAEGYSVSREKKESFPLTVTSAQKNPTAFYLCASSIAQVNTGELFFGEGSRLTVL.

The rearrangement uses TRBV6-5 and TRBJ1-1, with a weak D call TRBD1 (5 bases). The germline V and J ends were trimmed by 2 bases and 1 base, with 5 bases remaining between them. The CDR3 runs 13 residues. Germline CDR1 and CDR2: MNHEY and SVGAGI. The CDR3 is CASSYQGNTEAFF. The CDR3 nucleotides read TGTGCCAGCAGTTACCAGGGGAACACTGAAGCTTTCTTT.

The chain has TRBV7-9 and TRBJ1-1; D is unresolved. This CDR3 contains 13 residues. Per the germline V gene, CDR1 is SEHNR and CDR2 is FQNEAQ (reference sequence). Trimming removed 2 bases from V and 1 base from J, with 5 bases in between. The CDR3 DNA sequence: TGTGCCAGCAGCTTACCAGAGAACACTGAAGCTTTCTTT. It codes for CASSLPENTEAFF. Variable domain in full (rest from reference TRBV7-9 and TRBJ1-1): DTGVSQNPRHKITKRGQNVTFRCDPISEHNRLYWYRQTLGQGPEFLTYFQNEAQLEKSRLLSDRFSAERPKGSFSTLEIQRTEQGDSAMYLCASSLPENTEAFFGQGTRLTVV.

The rearrangement uses TRBV7-3 and TRBJ2-3; D remains unclear. The CDR3 covers 14 residues. Trimming removed 5 bases from V and 0 bases from J, with 9 bases in between. Germline V gene data show CDR1 as SGHTA and CDR2 as FQGTGA. The CDR3 loop reads CASSPLSSTDTQYF. As DNA, the CDR3 is TGTGCCAGCAGCCCCTTAAGCAGCACAGATACGCAGTATTTT.

The chain recombines TRBV28 with TRBJ1-1; D gene uncertain. V lost 7 bases and J 10 bases, leaving 13 bases between the germline ends. This CDR3 spans 11 amino acids. Germline V gene data show CDR1 as MDHEN and CDR2 as SYDVKM. DNA for the CDR3: TGTGCCAGCACCGCCCTCCGGAGAGCTTTCTTT. This translates into CASTALRRAFF.

The CDR3 DNA reads TGCAGCGTTGCCAGGTCGAATGAAAAACTGTTTTTT. Protein: CSVARSNEKLFF. The rearrangement joins TRBV29-1 to TRBJ1-4; D ambiguous. V was pared by 4 bases and J by 5 bases, with 8 bases between. The CDR3 length is 12 residues. Germline V gives CDR1 SQVTM, CDR2 ANQGSEA.

The CDR3 loop reads CASSLADSKNSPLHF. The CDR3 DNA reads TGTGCCAGCAGCTTAGCGGACAGCAAAAATTCACCCCTCCACTTT. The rearrangement links TRBV7-2 to TRBJ1-6, with D maybe TRBD1 (6 bases). Trimming stripped 0 bases from V and 7 bases from J, with 10 bases between. This CDR3 is 15 amino acids long. Per germline, CDR1 SGHTA and CDR2 FQGNSA.

The rearrangement uses TRBV30 and TRBJ2-5; 9 bases match TRBD2. The germline V gene has CDR1 GTSNPN and CDR2 SVGIG (reference sequence). V lost 5 bases and J lost 4; bases outside the gene matches: 5. The CDR3 has 13 residues. The CDR3 DNA is TGTGCCTGGTCGGGACTAGCCCCAGAGACCCAGTACTTC. Its translation: CAWSGLAPETQYF.

The chain combines TRBV2 with TRBJ2-1, with 8 bases identical to TRBD2. Unmatched junction bases numbered 4, after V lost 3 bases and J lost 0 bases. This CDR3 region has 16 residues. Germline V CDR1 and CDR2: SNHLY, FYNNEI. The DNA of the CDR3 is TGTGCCAGCAGTGAGTACAGCGGGAGCTCCTACAATGAGCAGTTCTTC. Its protein product is CASSEYSGSSYNEQFF.

This clone has a single count. The chain links TRBV7-2 to TRBJ2-1; D possibly corresponds to TRBD2 (5 bases). Germline assignment: CDR1 SGHTA and CDR2 FQGNSA. The CDR3 totals 14 residues. With 0 bases removed from V and 4 bases from J, the gap between germline ends came to 7 bases. In DNA form, the CDR3 reads TGTGCCAGCAGCTTAGCGGGAGTATACAATGAGCAGTTCTTC. Its translation: CASSLAGVYNEQFF.

The chain links TRBV27 to TRBJ2-3; the D gene is possibly TRBD2 (6 bases). V shed 1 base and J shed 2 bases, with 16 bases lying between them. Germline V gene data show CDR1 as MNHEY and CDR2 as SMNVEV (reference sequence). This CDR3 has 17 residues. The CDR3 DNA follows: TGTGCCAGCAGTTTATTTAAAACGACTAGAAACACAGATACGCAGTATTTT. As protein: CASSLFKTTRNTDTQYF.